Sequencing of this T cell receptor beta chain was carried out in a study of regulatory T cells in long-lasting Graves disease. The V end was cut by 0 bases, the J end by 2 bases, with 9 bases between. CDR3 size: 15 residues. CDR1 and CDR2 (germline): LGHDT, YNNKEL (reference sequence). For TCR beta, libraries came from iRepertoire HTBI primers and Arm-PCR of CDR3 regions. TCRdb used MiXCR to reprocess the multiplex PCR reads, holding one entry per CDR3 protein. The sample contains some 300,000 distinct CDR3 sequences, approximately 20% of which appear only once. Time point meaning: persistent/refractory GD, antithyroid drugs over 5 years with positive TRAb. Extracted RNA from PBMCs served as the source of the TCR library.

Sequenced here: peripheral blood mononuclear cells (PBMCs), sampled when the disease was refractory, from a patient treated with antithyroid drugs. The gene calls are TRBV3-1 and TRBJ2-3, with D possibly TRBD2 on 6 matching bases. The sequence was obtained from a female donor with Graves disease. In DNA, the CDR3 is TGTGCCAGCAGCCAAGAAGGGAGGACCACAGATACGCAGTATTTT. It encodes CASSQEGRTTDTQYF.